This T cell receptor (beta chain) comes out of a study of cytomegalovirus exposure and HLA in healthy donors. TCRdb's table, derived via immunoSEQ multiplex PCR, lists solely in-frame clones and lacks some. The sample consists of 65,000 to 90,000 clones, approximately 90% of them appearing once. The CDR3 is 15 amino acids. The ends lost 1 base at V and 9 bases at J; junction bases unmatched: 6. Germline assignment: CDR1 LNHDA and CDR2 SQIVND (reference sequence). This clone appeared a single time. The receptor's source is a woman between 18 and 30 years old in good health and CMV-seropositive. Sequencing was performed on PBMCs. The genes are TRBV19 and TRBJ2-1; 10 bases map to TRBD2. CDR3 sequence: CASSIASGSSGEQFF. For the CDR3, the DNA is TGTGCCAGTAGTATAGCTAGCGGGAGTAGTGGTGAGCAGTTCTTC.